This TCR beta chain was recorded in a study of vaccination and CD4 T cells after COVID-19. Sequencing of cultured CD4+ T cell DNA used the Oncomine TCR Beta short-read assay. Investigators isolated genomic DNA from cultured CD4+ T cells. TCRdb re-analysed the PCR reads in MiXCR, keeping a single row per CDR3 protein. The sample lists 8,500 to 14,000 distinct CDR3 sequences, 40% occurring once. The treatment denotes: 10-day PBMC culture with coronavirus spike peptide pools or control peptides (ViraFEST assay). These CD4+ T cells came from an unexposed donor, sampled before the COVID-19 pandemic (2011-2018). T cells were expanded with peptide pools, and expanded clonotypes were identified by TCR sequencing. Germline CDR1 is MNHNS and CDR2 is SASEGT. The CDR3 consists of 13 residues. Trimming removed 6 bases from V and 2 bases from J, with 10 bases in between. This clonotype has only a few counts. What it binds is unknown.

The sequence was obtained from a human donor in good health. The sequenced material came from CD4+ T cells from blood, cultured in vitro. The rearrangement joins TRBV6-1 to TRBJ1-2; no firm D call. The CDR3 loop is CASRETANYGYTF. DNA for the CDR3: TGTGCCAGCAGGGAGACGGCAAACTATGGCTACACCTTC.